The clone carrying this TCR beta chain came up many times. Germline V lookup: CDR1 MNHEY, CDR2 SVGAGI. V shed 0 bases and J shed 9 bases, with 21 bases lying between them. CDR3 size: 17 residues. TCRdb used MiXCR to reprocess the RT-PCR reads, holding one entry per CDR3 protein. The sample lists about 680,000 distinct CDR3 sequences, 13% to 15% occurring once. The genes are TRBV6-5 and TRBJ1-3, with D perhaps matching TRBD1 (5 bases). The origin of this receptor is a female donor in good health, serving as a healthy control. The sequenced material came from memory CD4+ T cells from blood. DNA of the CDR3: TGTGCCAGCAGTTACTCGTTTTCTGGGGGGTCGAAAACCACCATATATTTT. Residues: CASSYSFSGGSKTTIYF.